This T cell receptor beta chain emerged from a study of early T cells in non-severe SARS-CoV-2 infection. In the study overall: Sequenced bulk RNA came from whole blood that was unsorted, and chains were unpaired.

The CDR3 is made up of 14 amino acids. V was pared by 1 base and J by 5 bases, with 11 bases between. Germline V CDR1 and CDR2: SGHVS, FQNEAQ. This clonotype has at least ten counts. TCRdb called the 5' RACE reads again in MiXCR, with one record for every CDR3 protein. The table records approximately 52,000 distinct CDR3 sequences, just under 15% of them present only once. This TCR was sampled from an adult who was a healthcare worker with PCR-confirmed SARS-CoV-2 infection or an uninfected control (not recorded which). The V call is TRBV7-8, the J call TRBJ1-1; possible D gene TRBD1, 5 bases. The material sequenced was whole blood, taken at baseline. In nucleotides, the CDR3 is TGTGCCAGCAGCTTAGTTCCGGGACTAACTGAAGCTTTCTTT. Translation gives CASSLVPGLTEAFF.